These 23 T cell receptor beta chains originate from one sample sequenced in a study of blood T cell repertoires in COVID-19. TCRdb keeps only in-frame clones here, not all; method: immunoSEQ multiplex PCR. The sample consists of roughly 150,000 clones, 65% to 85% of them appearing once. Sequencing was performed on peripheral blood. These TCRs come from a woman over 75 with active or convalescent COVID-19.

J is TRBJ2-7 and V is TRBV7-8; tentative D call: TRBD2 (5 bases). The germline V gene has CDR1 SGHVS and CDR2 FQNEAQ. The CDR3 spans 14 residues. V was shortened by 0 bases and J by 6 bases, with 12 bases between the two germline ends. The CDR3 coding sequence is TGTGCCAGCAGCTTAGCTGGCCCTAGCCGCGAGCAGTACTTC. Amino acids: CASSLAGPSREQYF.

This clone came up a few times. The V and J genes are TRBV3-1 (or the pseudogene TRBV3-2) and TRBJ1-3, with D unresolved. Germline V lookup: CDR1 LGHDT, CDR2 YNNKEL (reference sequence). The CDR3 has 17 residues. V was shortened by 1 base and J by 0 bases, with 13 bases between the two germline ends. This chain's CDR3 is CASSQARQVASGNTIYF. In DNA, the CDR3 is TGTGCCAGCAGCCAAGCTCGGCAGGTGGCCTCTGGAAACACCATATATTTT.

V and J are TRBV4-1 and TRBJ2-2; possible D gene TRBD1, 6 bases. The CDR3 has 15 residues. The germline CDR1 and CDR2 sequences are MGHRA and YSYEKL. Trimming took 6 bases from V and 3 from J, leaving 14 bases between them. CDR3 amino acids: CASRTGTSHTGELFF. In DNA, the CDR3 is TGCGCCAGCAGAACCGGGACAAGTCACACCGGGGAGCTGTTTTTT.

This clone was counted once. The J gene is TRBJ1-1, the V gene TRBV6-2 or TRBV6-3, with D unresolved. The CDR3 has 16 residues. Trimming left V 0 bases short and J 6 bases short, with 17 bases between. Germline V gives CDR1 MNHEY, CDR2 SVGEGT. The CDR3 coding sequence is TGTGCCAGCAGTTACTCAACGGGTGCAAGTAACTCTGAAGCTTTCTTT. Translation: CASSYSTGASNSEAFF.

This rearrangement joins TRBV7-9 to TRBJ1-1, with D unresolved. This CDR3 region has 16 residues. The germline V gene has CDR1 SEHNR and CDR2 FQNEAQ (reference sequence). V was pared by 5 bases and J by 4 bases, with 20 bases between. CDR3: CASSKIGVTGGTEAFF. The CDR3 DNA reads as TGTGCCAGCAGCAAAATTGGAGTAACGGGTGGCACTGAAGCTTTCTTT.

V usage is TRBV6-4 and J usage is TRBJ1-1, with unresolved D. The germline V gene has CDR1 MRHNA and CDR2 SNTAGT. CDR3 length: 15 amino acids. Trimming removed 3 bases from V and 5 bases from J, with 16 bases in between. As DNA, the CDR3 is TGTGCCAGCAGTGAAGTAGAGCAGGCGGGGACTGAAGCTTTCTTT. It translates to CASSEVEQAGTEAFF.

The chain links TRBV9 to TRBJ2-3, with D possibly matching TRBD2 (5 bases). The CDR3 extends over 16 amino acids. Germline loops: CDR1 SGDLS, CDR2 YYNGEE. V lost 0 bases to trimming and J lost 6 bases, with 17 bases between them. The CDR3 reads CASSVVASLQADTQYF. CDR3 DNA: TGTGCCAGCAGCGTAGTCGCTAGCCTACAAGCCGATACGCAGTATTTT.

In DNA form, the CDR3 reads TGTGCCAGTAGCCTCTTTGGGGGGGTTTATGAGCAGTTCTTC. This sequence encodes CASSLFGGVYEQFF. The J gene is TRBJ2-1, the V gene TRBV19, with 7 bases fitting TRBD2. Germline CDR1 and CDR2: LNHDA and SQIVND (reference sequence). V shed 6 bases, J shed 8 bases, and the junction held 10 bases outside the gene matches. The CDR3 runs 14 residues.

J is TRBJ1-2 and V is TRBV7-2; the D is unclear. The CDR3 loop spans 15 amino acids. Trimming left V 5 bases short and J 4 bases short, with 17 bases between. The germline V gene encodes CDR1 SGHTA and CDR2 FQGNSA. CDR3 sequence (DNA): TGTGCCAGCAGCCCTAGCGGCAGTCTTGGCTATGGCTACACCTTC. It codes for CASSPSGSLGYGYTF.

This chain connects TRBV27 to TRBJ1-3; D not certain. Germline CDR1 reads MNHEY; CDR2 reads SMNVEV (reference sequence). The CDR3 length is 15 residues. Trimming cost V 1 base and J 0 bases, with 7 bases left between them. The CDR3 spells CASSLWGASGNTIYF. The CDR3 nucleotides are TGTGCCAGCAGTTTATGGGGAGCCTCTGGAAACACCATATATTTT.

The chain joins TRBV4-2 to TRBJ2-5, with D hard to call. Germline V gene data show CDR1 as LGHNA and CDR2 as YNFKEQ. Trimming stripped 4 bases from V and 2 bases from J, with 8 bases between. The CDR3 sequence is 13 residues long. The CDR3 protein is CASSPKTQETQYF. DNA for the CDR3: TGTGCCAGCAGCCCCAAAACACAAGAGACCCAGTACTTC.

As DNA, the CDR3 is TGTGCCAGCAGCGTAGACACTGGAAACACCATATATTTT. Its translation: CASSVDTGNTIYF. The gene calls are TRBV9 and TRBJ1-3; D gene unclear. Looked up from germline, CDR1 is SGDLS and CDR2 is YYNGEE. The V end lost 0 bases, the J end lost 2 bases, and 3 bases lay between the germline ends. This CDR3 region has 13 residues.

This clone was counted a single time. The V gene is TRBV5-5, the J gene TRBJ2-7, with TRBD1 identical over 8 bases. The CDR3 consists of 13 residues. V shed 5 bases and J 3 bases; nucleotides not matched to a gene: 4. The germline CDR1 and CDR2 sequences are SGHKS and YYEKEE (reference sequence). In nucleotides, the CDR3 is TGTGCCAGCAGAGAAGGACAGGGCTACGAGCAGTACTTC. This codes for CASREGQGYEQYF.

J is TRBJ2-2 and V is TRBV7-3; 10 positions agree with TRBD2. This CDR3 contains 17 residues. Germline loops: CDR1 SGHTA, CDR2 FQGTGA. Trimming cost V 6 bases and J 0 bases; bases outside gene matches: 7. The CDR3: CASRLTSGVTNTGELFF. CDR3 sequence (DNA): TGTGCCAGCAGACTAACTAGCGGGGTCACGAACACCGGGGAGCTGTTTTTT.

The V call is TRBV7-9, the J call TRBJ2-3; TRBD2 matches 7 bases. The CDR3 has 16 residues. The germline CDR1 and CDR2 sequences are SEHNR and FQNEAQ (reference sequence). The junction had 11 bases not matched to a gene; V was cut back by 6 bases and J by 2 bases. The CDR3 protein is CASSYGLAEHTDTQYF. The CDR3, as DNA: TGTGCCAGCAGTTATGGCCTAGCGGAGCACACAGATACGCAGTATTTT.

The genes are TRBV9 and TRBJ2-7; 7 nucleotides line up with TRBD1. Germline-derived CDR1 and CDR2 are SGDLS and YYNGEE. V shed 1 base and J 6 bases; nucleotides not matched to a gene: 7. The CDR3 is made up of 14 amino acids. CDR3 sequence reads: CASSVRDRISEQYF. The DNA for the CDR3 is TGTGCCAGCAGCGTAAGGGACAGAATTTCCGAGCAGTACTTC. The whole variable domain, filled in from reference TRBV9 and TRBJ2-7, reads DSGVTQTPKHLITATGQRVTLRCSPRSGDLSVYWYQQSLDQGLQFLIQYYNGEERAKGNILERFSAQQFPDLHSELNLSSLELGDSALYFCASSVRDRISEQYFGPGTRLTVT.

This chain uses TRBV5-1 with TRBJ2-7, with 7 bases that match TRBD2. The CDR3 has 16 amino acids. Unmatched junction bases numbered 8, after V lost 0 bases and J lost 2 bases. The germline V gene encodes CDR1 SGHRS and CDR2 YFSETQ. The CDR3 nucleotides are TGCGCCAGCAGCTTGGCCACCGGGACTAACCCCTACGAGCAGTACTTC. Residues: CASSLATGTNPYEQYF. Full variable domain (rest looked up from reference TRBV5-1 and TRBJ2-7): KAGVTQTPRYLIKTRGQQVTLSCSPISGHRSVSWYQQTPGQGLQFLFEYFSETQRNKGNFPGRFSGRQFSNSRSEMNVSTLELGDSALYLCASSLATGTNPYEQYFGPGTRLTVT.

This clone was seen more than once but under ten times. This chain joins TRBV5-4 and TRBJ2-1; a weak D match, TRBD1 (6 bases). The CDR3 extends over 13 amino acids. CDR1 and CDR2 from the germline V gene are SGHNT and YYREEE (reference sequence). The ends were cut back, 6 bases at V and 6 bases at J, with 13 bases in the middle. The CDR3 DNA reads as TGTGCCAGCATAAAAGGACAGACCAATGAGCAGTTCTTC. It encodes CASIKGQTNEQFF. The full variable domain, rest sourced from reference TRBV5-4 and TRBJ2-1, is ETGVTQSPTHLIKTRGQQVTLRCSSQSGHNTVSWYQQALGQGPQFIFQYYREEENGRGNFPPRFSGLQFPNYSSELNVNALELDDSALYLCASIKGQTNEQFFGPGTRLTVL.

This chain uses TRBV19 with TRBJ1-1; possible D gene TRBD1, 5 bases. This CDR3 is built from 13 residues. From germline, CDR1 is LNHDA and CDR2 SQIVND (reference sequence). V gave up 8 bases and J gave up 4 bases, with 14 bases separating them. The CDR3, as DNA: TGTGCCAGTTGCAGGGTTCCTGGCACTGAAGCTTTCTTT. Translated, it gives CASCRVPGTEAFF.

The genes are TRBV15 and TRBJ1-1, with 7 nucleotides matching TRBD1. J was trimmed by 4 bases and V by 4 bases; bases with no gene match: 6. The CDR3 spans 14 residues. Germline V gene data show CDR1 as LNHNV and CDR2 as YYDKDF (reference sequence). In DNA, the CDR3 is TGTGCCACCAGCATAGGGGGCGCCGGCACTGAAGCTTTCTTT. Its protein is CATSIGGAGTEAFF.

CDR3 nucleotide sequence: TGCAGCGTTGACAGGGGGAATGAAAAACTGTTTTTT. Translated, it gives CSVDRGNEKLFF. The chain recombines TRBV29-1 with TRBJ1-4; 7 positions match TRBD1. Germline-derived CDR1 and CDR2 are SQVTM and ANQGSEA. This CDR3 region has 12 residues. The trim removed 3 bases at V and 5 bases at J, leaving 0 bases unmatched.

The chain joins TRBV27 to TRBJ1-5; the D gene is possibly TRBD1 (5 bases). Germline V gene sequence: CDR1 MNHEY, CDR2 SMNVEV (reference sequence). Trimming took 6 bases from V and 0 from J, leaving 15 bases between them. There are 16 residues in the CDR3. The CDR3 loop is CASRPLLDSSNQPQHF. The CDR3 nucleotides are TGTGCCAGCAGACCTCTCCTTGACAGTAGCAATCAGCCCCAGCATTTT.

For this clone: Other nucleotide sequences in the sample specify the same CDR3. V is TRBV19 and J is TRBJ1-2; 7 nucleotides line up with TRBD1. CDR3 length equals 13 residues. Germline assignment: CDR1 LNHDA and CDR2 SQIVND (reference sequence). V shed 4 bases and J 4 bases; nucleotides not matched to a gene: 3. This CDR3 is CASSRQGSYGYTF. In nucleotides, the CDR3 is TGTGCCAGTAGTAGACAGGGATCCTATGGCTACACCTTC.